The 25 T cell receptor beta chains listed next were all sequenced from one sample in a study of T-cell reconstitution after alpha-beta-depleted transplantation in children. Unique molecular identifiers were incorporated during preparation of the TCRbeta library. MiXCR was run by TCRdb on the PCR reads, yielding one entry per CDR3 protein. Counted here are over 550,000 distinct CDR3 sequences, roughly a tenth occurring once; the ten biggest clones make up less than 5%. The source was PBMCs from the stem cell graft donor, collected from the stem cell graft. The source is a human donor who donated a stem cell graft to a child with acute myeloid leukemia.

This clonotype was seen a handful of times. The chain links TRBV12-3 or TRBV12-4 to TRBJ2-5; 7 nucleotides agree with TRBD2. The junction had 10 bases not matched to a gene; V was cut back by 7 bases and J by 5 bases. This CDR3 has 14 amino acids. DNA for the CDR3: TGTGCCAGCAATTCACGGGAGGAAGGGGAGACCCAGTACTTC. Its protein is CASNSREEGETQYF.

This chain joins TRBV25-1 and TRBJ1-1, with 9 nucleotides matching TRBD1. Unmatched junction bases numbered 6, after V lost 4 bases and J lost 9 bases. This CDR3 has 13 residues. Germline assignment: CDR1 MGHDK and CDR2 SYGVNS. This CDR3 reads CASSGSGTGKAFF. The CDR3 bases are TGTGCCAGCAGTGGCTCCGGGACAGGGAAAGCTTTCTTT. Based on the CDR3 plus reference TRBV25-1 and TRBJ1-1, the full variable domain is EADIYQTPRYLVIGTGKKITLECSQTMGHDKMYWYQQDPGMELHLIHYSYGVNSTEKGDLSSESTVSRIRTEHFPLTLESARPSHTSQYLCASSGSGTGKAFFGQGTRLTVV.

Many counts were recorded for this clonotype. The CDR3 bases are TGCAGCGTTGAAGAAGGCGCCGGTGCCCCGGGCGAGCAGTACTTC. Translation: CSVEEGAGAPGEQYF. The chain employs TRBV29-1 and TRBJ2-7, with D unclear. This CDR3 has 15 amino acids. V lost 0 bases, J lost 6 bases, and 18 bases lay in between. Germline values: CDR1 SQVTM, CDR2 ANQGSEA.

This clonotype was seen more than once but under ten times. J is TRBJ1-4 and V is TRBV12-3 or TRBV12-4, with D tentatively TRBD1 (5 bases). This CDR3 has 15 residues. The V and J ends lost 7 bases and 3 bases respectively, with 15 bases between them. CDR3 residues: CASKGPGGSNEKLFF. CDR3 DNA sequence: TGTGCCAGCAAGGGCCCCGGGGGTTCTAATGAAAAACTGTTTTTT.

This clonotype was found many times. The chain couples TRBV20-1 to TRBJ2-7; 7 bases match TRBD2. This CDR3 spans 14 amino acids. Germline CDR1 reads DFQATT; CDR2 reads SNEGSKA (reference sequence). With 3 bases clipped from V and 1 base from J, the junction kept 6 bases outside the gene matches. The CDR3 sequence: CSASRLAVSYEQYF. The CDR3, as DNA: TGCAGTGCTAGCAGGCTAGCGGTATCCTACGAGCAGTACTTC.

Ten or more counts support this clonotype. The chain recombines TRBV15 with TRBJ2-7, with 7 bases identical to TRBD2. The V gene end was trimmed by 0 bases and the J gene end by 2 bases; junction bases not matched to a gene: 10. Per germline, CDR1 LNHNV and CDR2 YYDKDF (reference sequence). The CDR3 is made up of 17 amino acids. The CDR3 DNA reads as TGTGCCACCAGCAGAGATACTAGGCCTAGCGGTACCTACGAGCAGTACTTC. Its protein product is CATSRDTRPSGTYEQYF.

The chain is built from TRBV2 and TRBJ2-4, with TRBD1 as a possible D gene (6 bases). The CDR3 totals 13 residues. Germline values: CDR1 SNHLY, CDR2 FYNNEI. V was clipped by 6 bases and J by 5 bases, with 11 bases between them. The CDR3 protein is CASRRDIENIQYF. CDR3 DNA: TGTGCCAGCAGACGGGACATTGAAAACATTCAGTACTTC.

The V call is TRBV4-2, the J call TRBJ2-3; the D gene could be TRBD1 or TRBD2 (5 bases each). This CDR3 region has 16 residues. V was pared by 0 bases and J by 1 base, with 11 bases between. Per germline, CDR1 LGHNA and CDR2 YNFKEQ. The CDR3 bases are TGTGCCAGCAGCCAAGATTACCGGGGCCGCACAGATACGCAGTATTTT. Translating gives CASSQDYRGRTDTQYF.

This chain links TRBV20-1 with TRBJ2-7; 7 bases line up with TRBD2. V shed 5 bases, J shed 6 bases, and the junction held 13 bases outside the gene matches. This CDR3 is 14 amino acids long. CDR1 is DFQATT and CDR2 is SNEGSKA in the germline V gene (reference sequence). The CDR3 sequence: CSAALADGVGEQYF. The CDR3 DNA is TGCAGTGCTGCGCTAGCGGACGGGGTCGGCGAGCAGTACTTC.

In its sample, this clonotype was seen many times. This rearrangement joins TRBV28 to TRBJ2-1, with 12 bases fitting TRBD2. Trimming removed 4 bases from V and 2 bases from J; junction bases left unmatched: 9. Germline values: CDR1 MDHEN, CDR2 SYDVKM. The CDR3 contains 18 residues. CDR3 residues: CASSSVLAGGLTYNEQFF. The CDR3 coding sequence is TGTGCCAGCAGTTCCGTACTAGCGGGAGGACTTACCTACAATGAGCAGTTCTTC.

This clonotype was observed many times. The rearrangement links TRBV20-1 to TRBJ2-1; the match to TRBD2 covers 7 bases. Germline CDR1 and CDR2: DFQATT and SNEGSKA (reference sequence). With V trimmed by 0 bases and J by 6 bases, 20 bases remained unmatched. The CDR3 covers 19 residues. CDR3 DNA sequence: TGCAGTGCTAGAGAGATAAGGCCTAGCGGCGGGCGGGCGGCCAATGAGCAGTTCTTC. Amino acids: CSAREIRPSGGRAANEQFF.

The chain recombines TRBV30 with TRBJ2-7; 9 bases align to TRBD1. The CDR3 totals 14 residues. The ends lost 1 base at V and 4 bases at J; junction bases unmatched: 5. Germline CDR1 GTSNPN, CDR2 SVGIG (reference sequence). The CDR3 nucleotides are TGTGCCTGGAGTGGTGGGACAGGGTTATACGAGCAGTACTTC. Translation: CAWSGGTGLYEQYF.

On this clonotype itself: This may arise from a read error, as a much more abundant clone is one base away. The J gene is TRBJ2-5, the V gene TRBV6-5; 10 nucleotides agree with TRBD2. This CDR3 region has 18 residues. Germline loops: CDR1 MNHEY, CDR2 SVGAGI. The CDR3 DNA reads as TGTGCCAGCAGTTACTCGTTCAGACTAGCGGGCGACCAAGAGACCCGGTACTTC. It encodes CASSYSFRLAGDQETRYF.

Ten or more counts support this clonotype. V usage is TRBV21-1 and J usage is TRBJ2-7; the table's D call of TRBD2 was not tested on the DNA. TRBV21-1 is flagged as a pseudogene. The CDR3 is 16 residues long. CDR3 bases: TGTGCCAGCAGCAAAGAATACGCTATTGCCAACTACGAGCAGTACTTC. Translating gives CASSKEYAIANYEQYF.

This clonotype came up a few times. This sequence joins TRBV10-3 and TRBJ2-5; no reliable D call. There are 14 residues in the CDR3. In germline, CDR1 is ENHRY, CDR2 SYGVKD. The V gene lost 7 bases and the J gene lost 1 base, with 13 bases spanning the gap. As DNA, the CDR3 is TGTGCCATCAATTCCCACGGAGCCCAAGAGACCCAGTACTTC. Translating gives CAINSHGAQETQYF.

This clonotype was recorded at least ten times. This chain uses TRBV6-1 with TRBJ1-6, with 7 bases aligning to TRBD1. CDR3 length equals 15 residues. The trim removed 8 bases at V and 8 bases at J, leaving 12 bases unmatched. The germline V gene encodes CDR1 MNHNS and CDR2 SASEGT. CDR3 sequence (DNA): TGTGCCAGCCGGGACAGATCGGATGGAGATTCACCCCTCCACTTT. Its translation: CASRDRSDGDSPLHF.

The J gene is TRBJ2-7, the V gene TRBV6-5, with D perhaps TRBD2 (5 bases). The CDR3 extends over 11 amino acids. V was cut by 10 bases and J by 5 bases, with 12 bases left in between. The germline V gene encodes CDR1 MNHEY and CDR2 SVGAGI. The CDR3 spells CATVGVDEQYF. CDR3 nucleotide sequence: TGTGCCACAGTCGGGGTTGACGAGCAGTACTTC.

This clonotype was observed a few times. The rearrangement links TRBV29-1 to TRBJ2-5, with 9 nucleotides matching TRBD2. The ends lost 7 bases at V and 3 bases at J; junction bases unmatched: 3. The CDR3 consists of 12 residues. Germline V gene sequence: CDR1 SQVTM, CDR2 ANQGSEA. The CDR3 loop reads CSDIAGEETQYF. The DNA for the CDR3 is TGCAGCGATATAGCGGGAGAAGAGACCCAGTACTTC.

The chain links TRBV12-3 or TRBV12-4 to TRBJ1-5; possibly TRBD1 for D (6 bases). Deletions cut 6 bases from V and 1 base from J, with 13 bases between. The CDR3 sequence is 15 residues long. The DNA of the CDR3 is TGTGCCAGCAGCGGGGGCCGATGGAGCAATCAGCCCCAGCATTTT. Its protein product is CASSGGRWSNQPQHF.

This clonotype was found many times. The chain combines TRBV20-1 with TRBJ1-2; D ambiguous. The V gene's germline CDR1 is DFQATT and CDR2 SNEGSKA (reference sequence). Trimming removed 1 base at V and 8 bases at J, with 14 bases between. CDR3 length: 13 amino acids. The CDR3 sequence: CSARVEGVGGYTF. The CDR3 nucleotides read TGCAGTGCTAGAGTCGAGGGAGTGGGAGGCTACACCTTC.

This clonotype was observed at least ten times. The CDR3 DNA sequence: TGCAGCGCCGTTGCACTAGCGGGAGGGCTTTCCTACGAGCAGTACTTC. Translated, it gives CSAVALAGGLSYEQYF. The chain uses TRBV29-1 and TRBJ2-7; 13 nucleotides agree with TRBD2. The length of the CDR3 is 16 residues. Germline assignment: CDR1 SQVTM and CDR2 ANQGSEA. J lost 1 base, V lost 7 bases, and 10 bases had no gene match.

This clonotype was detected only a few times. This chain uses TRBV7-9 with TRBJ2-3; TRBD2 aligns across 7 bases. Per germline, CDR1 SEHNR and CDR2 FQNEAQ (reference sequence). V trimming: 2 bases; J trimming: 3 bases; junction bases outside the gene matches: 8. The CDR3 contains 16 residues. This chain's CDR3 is CASSLIAGGRTDTQYF. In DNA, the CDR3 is TGTGCCAGCAGCTTAATCGCCGGGGGGAGAACAGATACGCAGTATTTT.

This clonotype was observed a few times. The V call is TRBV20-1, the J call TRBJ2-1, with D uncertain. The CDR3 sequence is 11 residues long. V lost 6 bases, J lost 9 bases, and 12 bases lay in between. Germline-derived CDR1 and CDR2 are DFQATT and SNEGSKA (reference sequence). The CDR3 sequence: CSARVPPEQFF. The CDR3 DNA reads TGCAGTGCCCGTGTCCCCCCTGAGCAGTTCTTC.

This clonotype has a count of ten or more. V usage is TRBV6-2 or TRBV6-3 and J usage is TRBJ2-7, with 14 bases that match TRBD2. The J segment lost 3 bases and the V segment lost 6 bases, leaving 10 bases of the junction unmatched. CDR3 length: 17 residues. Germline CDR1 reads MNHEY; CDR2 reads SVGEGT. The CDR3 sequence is CASRAGTSGSNNYEQYF. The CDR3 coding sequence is TGTGCCAGCAGGGCCGGGACTAGCGGGAGCAATAACTACGAGCAGTACTTC.

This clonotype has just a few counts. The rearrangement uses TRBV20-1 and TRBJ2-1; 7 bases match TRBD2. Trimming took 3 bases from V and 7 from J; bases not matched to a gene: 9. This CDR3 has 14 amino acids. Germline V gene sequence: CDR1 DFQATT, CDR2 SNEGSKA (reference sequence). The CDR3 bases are TGCAGTGCTAGTTTTGCGGGAGAGGTAAATGAGCAGTTCTTC. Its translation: CSASFAGEVNEQFF.